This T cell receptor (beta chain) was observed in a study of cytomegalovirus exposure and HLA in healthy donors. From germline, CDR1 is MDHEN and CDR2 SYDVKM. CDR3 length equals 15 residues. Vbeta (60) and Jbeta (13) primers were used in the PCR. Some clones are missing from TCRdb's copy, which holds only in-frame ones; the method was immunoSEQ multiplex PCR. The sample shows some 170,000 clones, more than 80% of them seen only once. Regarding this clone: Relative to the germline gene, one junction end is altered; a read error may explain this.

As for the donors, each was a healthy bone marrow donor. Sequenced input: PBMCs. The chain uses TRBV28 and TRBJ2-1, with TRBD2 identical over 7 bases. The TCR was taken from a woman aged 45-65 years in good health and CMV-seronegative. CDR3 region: CASRPGTTTYNEQFF. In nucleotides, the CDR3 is TGTGCTAGCAGACCCGGGACTACAACCTACAATGAGCAGTTCTTC.